This T cell receptor (beta chain) was identified during a study of CD8 T cells in Susac syndrome. The authors reverse transcribed roughly 0.5 to 1 ug RNA with random hexamers. TCRdb independently ran MiXCR on the immunoSEQ multiplex PCR reads; one entry per CDR3 protein. Of 150,000 to 180,000 distinct CDR3 sequences listed, approximately 96% are singletons. V was pared by 2 bases and J by 1 base, with 10 bases of the junction left unmatched. The germline V gene has CDR1 SGDLS and CDR2 YYNGEE. This CDR3 is 17 amino acids long. The chain employs TRBV9 and TRBJ2-5; 8 bases are a match to TRBD2. The sequence came from a human donor with Susac syndrome. The sample comprised CD4+ T cells from PBMCs. CDR3 sequence: CASSVPLGLAGQETQYF. As DNA, the CDR3 is TGTGCCAGCAGCGTCCCTTTAGGGCTAGCGGGCCAAGAGACCCAGTACTTC. The variable domain in full, completed from reference TRBV9 and TRBJ2-5, reads DSGVTQTPKHLITATGQRVTLRCSPRSGDLSVYWYQQSLDQGLQFLIQYYNGEERAKGNILERFSAQQFPDLHSELNLSSLELGDSALYFCASSVPLGLAGQETQYFGPGTRLLVL.